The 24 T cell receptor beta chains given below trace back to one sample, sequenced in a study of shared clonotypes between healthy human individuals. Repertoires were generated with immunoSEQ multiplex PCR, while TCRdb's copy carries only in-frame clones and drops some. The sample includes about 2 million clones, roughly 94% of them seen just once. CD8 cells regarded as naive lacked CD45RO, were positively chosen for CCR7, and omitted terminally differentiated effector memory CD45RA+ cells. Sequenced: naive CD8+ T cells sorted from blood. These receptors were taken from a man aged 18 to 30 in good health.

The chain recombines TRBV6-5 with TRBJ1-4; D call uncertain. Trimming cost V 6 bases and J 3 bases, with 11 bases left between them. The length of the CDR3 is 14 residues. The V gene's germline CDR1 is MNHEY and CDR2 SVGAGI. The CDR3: CASSQSNANEKLFF. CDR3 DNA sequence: TGTGCCAGCAGCCAGAGTAATGCTAATGAAAAACTGTTTTTT.

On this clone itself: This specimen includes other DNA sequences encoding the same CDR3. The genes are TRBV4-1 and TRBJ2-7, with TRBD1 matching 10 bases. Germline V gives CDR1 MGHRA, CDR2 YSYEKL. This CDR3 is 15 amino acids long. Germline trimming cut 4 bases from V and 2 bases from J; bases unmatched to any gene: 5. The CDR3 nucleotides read TGCGCCAGCAGCCCAGGGACAGGGGTCCCCTACGAGCAGTACTTC. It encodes CASSPGTGVPYEQYF.

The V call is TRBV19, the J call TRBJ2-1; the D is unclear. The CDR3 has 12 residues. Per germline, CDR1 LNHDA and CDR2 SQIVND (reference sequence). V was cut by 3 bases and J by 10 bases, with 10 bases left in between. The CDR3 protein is CASSILATEQFF. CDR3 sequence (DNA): TGTGCCAGTAGTATCTTGGCGACAGAGCAGTTCTTC.

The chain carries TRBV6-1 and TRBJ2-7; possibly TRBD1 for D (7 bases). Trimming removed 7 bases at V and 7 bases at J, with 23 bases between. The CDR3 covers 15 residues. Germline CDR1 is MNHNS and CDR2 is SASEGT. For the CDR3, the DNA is TGTGCCAGCACCTTTCTGCGGGACGCCAGGGGGGAGCAGTACTTC. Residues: CASTFLRDARGEQYF.

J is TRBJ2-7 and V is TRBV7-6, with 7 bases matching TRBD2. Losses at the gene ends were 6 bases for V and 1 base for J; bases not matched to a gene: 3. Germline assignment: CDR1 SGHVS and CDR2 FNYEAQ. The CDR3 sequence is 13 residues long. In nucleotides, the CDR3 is TGTGCCAGCAGGCCTAGCGGATCCTACGAGCAGTACTTC. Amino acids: CASRPSGSYEQYF.

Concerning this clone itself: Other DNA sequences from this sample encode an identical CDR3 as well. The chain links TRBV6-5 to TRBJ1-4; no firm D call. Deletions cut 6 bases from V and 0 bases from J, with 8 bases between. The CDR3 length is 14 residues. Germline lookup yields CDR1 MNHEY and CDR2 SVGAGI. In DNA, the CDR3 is TGTGCCAGCAGCTACATTGCAACTAATGAAAAACTGTTTTTT. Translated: CASSYIATNEKLFF.

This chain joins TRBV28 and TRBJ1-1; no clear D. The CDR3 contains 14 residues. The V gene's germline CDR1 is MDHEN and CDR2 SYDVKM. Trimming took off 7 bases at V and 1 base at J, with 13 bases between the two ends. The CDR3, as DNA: TGTGCCAGCAAGAGCAGCGGGGAGAACACTGAAGCTTTCTTT. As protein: CASKSSGENTEAFF.

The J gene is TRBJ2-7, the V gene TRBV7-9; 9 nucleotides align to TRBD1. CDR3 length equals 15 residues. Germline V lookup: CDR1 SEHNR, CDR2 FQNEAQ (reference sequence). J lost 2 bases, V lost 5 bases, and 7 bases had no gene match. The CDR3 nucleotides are TGTGCCAGCAGCACCCCGGGACAGGGAACCTACGAGCAGTACTTC. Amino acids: CASSTPGQGTYEQYF.

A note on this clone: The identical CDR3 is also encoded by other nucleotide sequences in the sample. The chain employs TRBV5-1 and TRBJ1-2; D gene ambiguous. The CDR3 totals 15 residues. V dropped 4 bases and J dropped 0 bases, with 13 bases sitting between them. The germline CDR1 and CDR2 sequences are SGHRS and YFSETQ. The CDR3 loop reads CASSPSGRSNYGYTF. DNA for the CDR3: TGCGCCAGCAGCCCCTCCGGGAGATCTAACTATGGCTACACCTTC.

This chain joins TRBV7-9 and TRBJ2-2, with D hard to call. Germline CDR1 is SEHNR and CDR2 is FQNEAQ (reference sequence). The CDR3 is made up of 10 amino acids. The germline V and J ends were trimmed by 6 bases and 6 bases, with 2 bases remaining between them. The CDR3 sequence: CASRSGELFF. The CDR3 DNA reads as TGTGCCAGCAGATCCGGGGAGCTGTTTTTT.

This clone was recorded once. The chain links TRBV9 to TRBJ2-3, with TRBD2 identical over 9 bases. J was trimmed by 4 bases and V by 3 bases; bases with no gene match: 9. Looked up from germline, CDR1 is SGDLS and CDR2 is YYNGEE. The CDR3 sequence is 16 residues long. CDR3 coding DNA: TGTGCCAGCAGCGCGTTGCCGGGGACTAGCTCAGATACGCAGTATTTT. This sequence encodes CASSALPGTSSDTQYF.

The CDR3 is CASGPGNEQFF. The DNA of the CDR3 is TGTGCCAGTGGACCAGGGAATGAGCAGTTCTTC. This chain links TRBV6-1 with TRBJ2-1; the D gene is possibly TRBD1 (5 bases). Trimming cost V 9 bases and J 7 bases, with 10 bases left between them. The CDR3 sequence is 11 residues long. The germline CDR1 and CDR2 sequences are MNHNS and SASEGT.

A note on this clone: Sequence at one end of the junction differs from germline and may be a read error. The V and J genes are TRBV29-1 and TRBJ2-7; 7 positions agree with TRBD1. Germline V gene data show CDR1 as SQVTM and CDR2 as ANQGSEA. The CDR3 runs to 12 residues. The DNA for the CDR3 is TGCAGCGCTGAACAGGGGACCAACGAGCAGTACTTC. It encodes CSAEQGTNEQYF.

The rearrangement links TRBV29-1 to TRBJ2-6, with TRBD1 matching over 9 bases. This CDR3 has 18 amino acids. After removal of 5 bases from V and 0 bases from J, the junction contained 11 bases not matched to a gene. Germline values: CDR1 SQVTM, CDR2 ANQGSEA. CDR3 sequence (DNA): TGCAGCGTTTACGCAACCGGGACAGGGAGCTCTGGGGCCAACGTCCTGACTTTC. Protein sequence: CSVYATGTGSSGANVLTF.

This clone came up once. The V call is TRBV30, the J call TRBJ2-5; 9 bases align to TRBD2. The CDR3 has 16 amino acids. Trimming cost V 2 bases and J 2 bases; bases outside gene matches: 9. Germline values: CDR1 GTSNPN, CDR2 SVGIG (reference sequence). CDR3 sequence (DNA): TGTGCCTGGAGTCTCCCGGGACTAGCTAGACAAGAGACCCAGTACTTC. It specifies CAWSLPGLARQETQYF.

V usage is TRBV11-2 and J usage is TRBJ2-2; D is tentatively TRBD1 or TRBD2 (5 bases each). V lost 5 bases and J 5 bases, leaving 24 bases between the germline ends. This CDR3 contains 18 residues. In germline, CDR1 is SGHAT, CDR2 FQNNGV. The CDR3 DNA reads TGTGCCAGCAGCCCCGTCGGGATTGGCAGGGCTGGGACCGGGGAGCTGTTTTTT. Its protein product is CASSPVGIGRAGTGELFF.

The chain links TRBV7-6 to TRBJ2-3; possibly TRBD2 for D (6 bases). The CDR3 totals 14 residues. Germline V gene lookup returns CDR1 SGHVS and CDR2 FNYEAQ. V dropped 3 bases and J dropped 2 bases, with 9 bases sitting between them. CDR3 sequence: CASSLGGNTDTQYF. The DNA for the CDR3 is TGTGCCAGCAGCTTGGGGGGTAACACAGATACGCAGTATTTT.

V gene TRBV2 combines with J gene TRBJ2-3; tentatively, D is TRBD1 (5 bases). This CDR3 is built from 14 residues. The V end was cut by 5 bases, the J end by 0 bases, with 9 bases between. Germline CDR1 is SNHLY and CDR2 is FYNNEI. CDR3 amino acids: CASSWAGSTDTQYF. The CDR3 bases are TGTGCCAGCAGTTGGGCAGGGAGCACAGATACGCAGTATTTT.

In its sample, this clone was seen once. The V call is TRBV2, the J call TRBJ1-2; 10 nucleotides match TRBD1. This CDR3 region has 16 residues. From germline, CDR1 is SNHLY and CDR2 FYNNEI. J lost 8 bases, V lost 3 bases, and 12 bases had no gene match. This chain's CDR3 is CASSDPGQGYVGGYTF. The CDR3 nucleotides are TGTGCCAGCAGTGATCCGGGACAGGGGTACGTAGGAGGCTACACCTTC.

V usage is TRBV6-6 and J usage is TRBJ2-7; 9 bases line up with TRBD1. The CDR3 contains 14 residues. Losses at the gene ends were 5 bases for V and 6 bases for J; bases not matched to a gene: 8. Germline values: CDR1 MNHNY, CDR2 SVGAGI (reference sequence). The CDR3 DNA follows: TGTGCCAGCAGTCTTAGGACAGGGGTGCGCGAGCAGTACTTC. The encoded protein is CASSLRTGVREQYF.

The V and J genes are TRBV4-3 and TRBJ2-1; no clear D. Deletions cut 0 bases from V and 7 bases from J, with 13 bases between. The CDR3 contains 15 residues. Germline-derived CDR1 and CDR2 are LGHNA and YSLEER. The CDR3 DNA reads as TGCGCCAGCAGCCAAGATTGGCCCCCTTGGAATGAGCAGTTCTTC. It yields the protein CASSQDWPPWNEQFF.

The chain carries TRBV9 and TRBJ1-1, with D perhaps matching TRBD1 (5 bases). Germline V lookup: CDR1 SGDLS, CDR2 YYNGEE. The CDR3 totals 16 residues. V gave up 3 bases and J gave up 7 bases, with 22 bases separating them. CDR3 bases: TGTGCCAGCAGCGATGCCCGGGACCGAGGAATACATGAAGCTTTCTTT. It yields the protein CASSDARDRGIHEAFF.

DNA of the CDR3: TGTGCCTGGAGAGAACAGGGGGAGATGAACTATGGCTACACCTTC. It specifies CAWREQGEMNYGYTF. V is TRBV30 and J is TRBJ1-2; 8 bases align to TRBD1. Germline V CDR1 and CDR2: GTSNPN, SVGIG (reference sequence). The CDR3 sequence is 15 residues long. J lost 2 bases, V lost 3 bases, and 8 bases had no gene match.

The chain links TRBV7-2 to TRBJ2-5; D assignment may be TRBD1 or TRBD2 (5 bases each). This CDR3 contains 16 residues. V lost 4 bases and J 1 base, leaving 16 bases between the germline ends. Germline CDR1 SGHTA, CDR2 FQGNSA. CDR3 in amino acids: CASSSGVLRGQETQYF. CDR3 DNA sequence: TGTGCCAGCAGCTCCGGGGTTTTGAGGGGCCAAGAGACCCAGTACTTC.